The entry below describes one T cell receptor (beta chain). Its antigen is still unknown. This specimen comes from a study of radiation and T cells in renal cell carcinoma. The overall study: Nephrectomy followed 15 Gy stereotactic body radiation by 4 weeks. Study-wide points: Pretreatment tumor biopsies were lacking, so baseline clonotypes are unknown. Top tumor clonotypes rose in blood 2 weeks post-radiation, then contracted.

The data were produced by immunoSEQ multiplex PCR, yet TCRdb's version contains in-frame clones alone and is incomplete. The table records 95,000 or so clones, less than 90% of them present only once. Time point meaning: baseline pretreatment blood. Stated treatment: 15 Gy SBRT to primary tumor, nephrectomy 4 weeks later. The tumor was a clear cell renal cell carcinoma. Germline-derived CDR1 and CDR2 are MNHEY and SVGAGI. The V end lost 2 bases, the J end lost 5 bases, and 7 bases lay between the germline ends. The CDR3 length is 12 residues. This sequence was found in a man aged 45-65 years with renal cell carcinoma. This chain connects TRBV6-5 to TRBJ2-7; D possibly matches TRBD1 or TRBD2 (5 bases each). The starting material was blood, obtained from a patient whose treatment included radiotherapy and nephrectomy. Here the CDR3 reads CASSYQGHEQYF. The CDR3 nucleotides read TGTGCCAGCAGTTACCAGGGACACGAGCAGTACTTC.